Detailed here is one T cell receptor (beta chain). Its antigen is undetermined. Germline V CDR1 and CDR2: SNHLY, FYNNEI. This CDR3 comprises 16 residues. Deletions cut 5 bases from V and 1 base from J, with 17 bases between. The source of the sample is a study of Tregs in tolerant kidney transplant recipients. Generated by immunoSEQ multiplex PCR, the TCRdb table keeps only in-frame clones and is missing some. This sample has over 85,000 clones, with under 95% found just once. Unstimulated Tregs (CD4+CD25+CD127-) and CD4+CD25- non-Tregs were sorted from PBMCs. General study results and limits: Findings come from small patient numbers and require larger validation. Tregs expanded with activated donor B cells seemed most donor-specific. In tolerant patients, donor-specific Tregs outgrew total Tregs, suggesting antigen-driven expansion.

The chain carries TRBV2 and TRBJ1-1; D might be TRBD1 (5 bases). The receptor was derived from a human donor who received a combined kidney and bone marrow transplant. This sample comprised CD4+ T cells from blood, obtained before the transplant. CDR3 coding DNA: TGTGCCAGCAGTAAGGACACCTGGGTAAAGAACACTGAAGCTTTCTTT. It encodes CASSKDTWVKNTEAFF.